This is a list of T cell receptor beta chains from one sample in a study of T cells in Graves' hyperthyroidism and ophthalmopathy. TCRdb independently ran MiXCR on the multiplex PCR reads; one entry per CDR3 protein. The data contain hundreds of thousands of distinct CDR3 sequences, around 15% of them singletons. The sample was blood. Receptors originate from a woman aged 18-35 years with Graves' hyperthyroidism. The CDR3 runs from the conserved cysteine through the conserved F or W.

TRBJ2-4 | TRBV29-1 | CSVARGRGRENIQYF
TRBJ2-7 | TRBV25-1 | CASSGGQYSYEQYF
TRBJ2-5 | TRBV29-1 | CSVELRETQYF
TRBJ2-1 | TRBV5-1 | CASSLITGGFYEQFF
TRBJ1-2 | TRBV18 | CASSPGEDYGYTF
TRBJ2-7 | TRBV9 | CASSVGAGDSYEQYF
TRBJ2-7 | TRBV7-8 | CASSLLETGASYEQYF
TRBJ2-1 | TRBV28 | CASSLSLNEQFF
TRBJ1-1 | TRBV5-1 | CASSLKMAGAMNTEAFF
TRBJ1-2 | TRBV6-1 | CASREYGVFYTF
TRBJ2-3 | TRBV20-1 | CSASGLADLKHTDTQYF
TRBJ2-1 | TRBV10-3 | CAISVNRVNEQFF
TRBJ2-1 | TRBV7-3 | CASSLKGGASGTYNEQFF
TRBJ2-7 | TRBV5-6 | CASSSRDSSYEQYF
TRBJ1-2 | TRBV29-1 | CSVAWGIYGYTF
TRBJ2-7 | TRBV27 | CASGRDSSGYEQYF
TRBJ2-1 | TRBV6-5 | CASSYSPRPRDNEQFF
TRBJ1-1 | TRBV20-1 | CSARKGSQDTEAFF
TRBJ2-1 | TRBV20-1 | CSASRGQANNEQFF
TRBJ2-7 | TRBV9 | CASSVALGRYEQYF
TRBJ1-1 | TRBV5-1 | CASMSIDRAYEAFF
TRBJ1-2 | TRBV28 | CASSITNYGYTF
TRBJ2-1 | TRBV7-6 | CASSLFGTSGRDLFNEQFF